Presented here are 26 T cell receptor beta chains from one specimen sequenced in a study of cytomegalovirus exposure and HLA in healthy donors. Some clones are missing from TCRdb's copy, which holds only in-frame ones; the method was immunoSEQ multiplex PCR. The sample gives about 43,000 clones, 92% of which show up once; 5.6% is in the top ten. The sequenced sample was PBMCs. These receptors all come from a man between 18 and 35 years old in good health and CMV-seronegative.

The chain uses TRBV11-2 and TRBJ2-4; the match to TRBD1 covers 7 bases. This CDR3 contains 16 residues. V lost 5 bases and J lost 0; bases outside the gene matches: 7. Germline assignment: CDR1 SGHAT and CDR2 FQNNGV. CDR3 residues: CASSPQGVIAKNIQYF. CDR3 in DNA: TGTGCCAGCAGCCCCCAGGGGGTCATAGCCAAAAACATTCAGTACTTC.

The CDR3 spells CASSFSEAVGTDTQYF. In DNA form, the CDR3 reads TGTGCCAGCAGCTTCAGTGAGGCGGTTGGCACAGATACGCAGTATTTT. V and J are TRBV11-3 and TRBJ2-3; D ambiguous. Trimming removed 3 bases from V and 1 base from J, with 14 bases in between. The CDR3 runs 16 residues. Germline CDR1 reads SGHNT; CDR2 reads YENEEA.

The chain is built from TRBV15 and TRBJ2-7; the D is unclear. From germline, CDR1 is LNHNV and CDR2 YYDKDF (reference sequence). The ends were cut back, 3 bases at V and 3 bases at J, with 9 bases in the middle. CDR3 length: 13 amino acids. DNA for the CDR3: TGTGCCACCAGCAGGGCACCGTTCTACGAGCAGTACTTC. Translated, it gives CATSRAPFYEQYF.

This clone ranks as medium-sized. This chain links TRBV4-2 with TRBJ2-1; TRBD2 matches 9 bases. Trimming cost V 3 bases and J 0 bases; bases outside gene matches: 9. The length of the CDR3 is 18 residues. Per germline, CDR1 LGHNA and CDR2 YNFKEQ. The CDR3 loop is CASSHLGLATSSYNEQFF. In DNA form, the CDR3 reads TGTGCCAGCAGCCACCTTGGACTAGCGACAAGCTCCTACAATGAGCAGTTCTTC.

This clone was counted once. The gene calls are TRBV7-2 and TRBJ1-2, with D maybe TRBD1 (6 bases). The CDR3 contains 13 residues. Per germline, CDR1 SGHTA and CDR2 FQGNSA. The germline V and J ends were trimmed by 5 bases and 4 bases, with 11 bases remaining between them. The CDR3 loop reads CASSVDSPYGYTF. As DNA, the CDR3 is TGTGCCAGCAGCGTGGACAGCCCCTATGGCTACACCTTC. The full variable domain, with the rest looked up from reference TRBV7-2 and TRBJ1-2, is GAGVSQSPSNKVTEKGKDVELRCDPISGHTALYWYRQSLGQGLEFLIYFQGNSAPDKSGLPSDRFSAERTGGSVSTLTIQRTQQEDSAVYLCASSVDSPYGYTFGSGTRLTVV.

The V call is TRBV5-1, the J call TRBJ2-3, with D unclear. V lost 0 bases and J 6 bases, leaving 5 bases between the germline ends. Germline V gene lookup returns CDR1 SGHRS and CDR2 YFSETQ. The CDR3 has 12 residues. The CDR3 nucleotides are TGCGCCAGCAGCTTGGATTCGGATACGCAGTATTTT. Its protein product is CASSLDSDTQYF. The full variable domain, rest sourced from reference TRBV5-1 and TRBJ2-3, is KAGVTQTPRYLIKTRGQQVTLSCSPISGHRSVSWYQQTPGQGLQFLFEYFSETQRNKGNFPGRFSGRQFSNSRSEMNVSTLELGDSALYLCASSLDSDTQYFGPGTRLTVL.

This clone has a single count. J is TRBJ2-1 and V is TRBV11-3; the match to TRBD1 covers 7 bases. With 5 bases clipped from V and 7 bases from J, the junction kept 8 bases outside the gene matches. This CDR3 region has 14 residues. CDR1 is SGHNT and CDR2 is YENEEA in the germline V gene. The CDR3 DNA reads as TGTGCCAGCAGCCCCCTTGACAGGGTAAATGAGCAGTTCTTC. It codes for CASSPLDRVNEQFF.

The DNA for the CDR3 is TGTGCCAGCAGCGTAGGAGGCGGTCGAGGCTACACCTTC. Amino acids: CASSVGGGRGYTF. This sequence joins TRBV9 and TRBJ1-2; D is uncertain. With 0 bases removed from V and 8 bases from J, the gap between germline ends came to 11 bases. The V gene's germline CDR1 is SGDLS and CDR2 YYNGEE. The CDR3 is made up of 13 amino acids.

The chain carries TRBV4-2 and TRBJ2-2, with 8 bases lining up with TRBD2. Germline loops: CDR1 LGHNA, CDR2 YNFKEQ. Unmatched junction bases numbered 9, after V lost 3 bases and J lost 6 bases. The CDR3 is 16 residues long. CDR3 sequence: CASSQLGRVEAGELFF. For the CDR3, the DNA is TGTGCCAGCAGCCAGCTCGGGAGGGTTGAGGCCGGGGAGCTGTTTTTT.

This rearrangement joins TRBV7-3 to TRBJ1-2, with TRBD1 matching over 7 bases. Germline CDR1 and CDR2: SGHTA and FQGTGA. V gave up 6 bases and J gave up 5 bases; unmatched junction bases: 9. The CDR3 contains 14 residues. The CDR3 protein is CASSPGTATYGYTF. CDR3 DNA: TGTGCCAGCAGTCCCGGGACAGCGACTTATGGCTACACCTTC.

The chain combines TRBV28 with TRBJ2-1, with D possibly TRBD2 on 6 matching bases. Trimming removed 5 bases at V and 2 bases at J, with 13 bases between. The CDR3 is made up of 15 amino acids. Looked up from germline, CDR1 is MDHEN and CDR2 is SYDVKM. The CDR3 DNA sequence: TGTGCCAGCAGTCCGCAGCGGGCCCCCTACAATGAGCAGTTCTTC. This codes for CASSPQRAPYNEQFF.

CDR3 region: CASSRLAGGRPYEQYF. The CDR3 DNA reads as TGTGCCAGCAGCCGTCTAGCGGGCGGGAGGCCCTACGAGCAGTACTTC. The genes are TRBV11-2 and TRBJ2-7; 8 bases agree with TRBD2. Germline loops: CDR1 SGHAT, CDR2 FQNNGV. Trimming removed 5 bases from V and 2 bases from J; junction bases left unmatched: 11. The CDR3 consists of 16 residues.

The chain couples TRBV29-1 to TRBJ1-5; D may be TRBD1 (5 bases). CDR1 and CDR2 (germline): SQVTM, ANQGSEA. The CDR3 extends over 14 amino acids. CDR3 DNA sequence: TGCCGCGGGGGGGGAGGTTCGCGGGGGCAGCCCCAGCATTTT. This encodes CRGGGGSRGQPQHF. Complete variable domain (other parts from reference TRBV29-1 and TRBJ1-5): SAVISQKPSRDICQRGTSLTIQCQVDSQVTMMFWYRQQPGQSLTLIATANQGSEATYESGFVIDKFPISRPNLTFSTLTVSNMSPEDSSIYLCRGGGGSRGQPQHFGDGTRLSIL.

The CDR3, as DNA: TGTGCCAGCAGTTCCAGCGGGAGGGGCACCTACGAGCAGTACTTC. Amino acids: CASSSSGRGTYEQYF. The rearrangement links TRBV5-4 to TRBJ2-7, with TRBD2 matching over 10 bases. Germline V gene lookup returns CDR1 SGHNT and CDR2 YYREEE (reference sequence). The CDR3 has 15 residues. Germline trimming cut 5 bases from V and 2 bases from J; bases unmatched to any gene: 7.

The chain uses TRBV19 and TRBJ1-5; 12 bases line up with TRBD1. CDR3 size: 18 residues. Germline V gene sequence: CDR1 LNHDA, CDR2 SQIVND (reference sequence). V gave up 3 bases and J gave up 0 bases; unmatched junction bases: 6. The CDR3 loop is CASSISGTGGYSNQPQHF. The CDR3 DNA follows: TGTGCCAGTAGTATCAGTGGGACAGGGGGCTATAGCAATCAGCCCCAGCATTTT.

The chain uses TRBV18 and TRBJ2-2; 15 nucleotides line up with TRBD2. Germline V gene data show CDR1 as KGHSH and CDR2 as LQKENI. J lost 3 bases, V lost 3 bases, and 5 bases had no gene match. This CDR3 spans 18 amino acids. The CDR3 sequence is CASSPPGLAGGYTGELFF. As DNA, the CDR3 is TGTGCCAGCTCACCCCCGGGACTAGCGGGAGGTTACACCGGGGAGCTGTTTTTT.

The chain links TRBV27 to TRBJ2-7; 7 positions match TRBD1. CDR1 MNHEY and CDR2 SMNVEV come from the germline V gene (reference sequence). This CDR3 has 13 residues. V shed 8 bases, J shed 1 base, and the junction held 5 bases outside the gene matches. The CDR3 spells CASFGDSSYEQYF. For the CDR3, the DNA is TGTGCCAGCTTTGGGGACAGTTCCTACGAGCAGTACTTC.

CDR3 sequence: CASSLGQRDTEAFF. The DNA of the CDR3 is TGCGCCAGCAGCCTCGGACAGAGGGACACTGAAGCTTTCTTT. The chain couples TRBV5-1 to TRBJ1-1, with D possibly matching TRBD1 (6 bases). V was shortened by 4 bases and J by 3 bases, with 13 bases between the two germline ends. Germline V lookup: CDR1 SGHRS, CDR2 YFSETQ. The CDR3 has 14 residues.

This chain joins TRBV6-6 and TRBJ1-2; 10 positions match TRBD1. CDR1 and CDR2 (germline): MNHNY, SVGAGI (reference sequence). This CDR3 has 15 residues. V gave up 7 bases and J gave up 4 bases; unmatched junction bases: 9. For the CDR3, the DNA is TGTGCCAGCATTACCAGTAGGACAGGGGGCTATGGCTACACCTTC. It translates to CASITSRTGGYGYTF.

CDR3 in DNA: TGTGCCAGCAGTTACTCGGGACAGGGCTGGCATTTT. This sequence encodes CASSYSGQGWHF. V is TRBV6-5 and J is TRBJ1-5, with 9 nucleotides matching TRBD1. The trim removed 0 bases at V and 15 bases at J, leaving 3 bases unmatched. CDR3 length: 12 amino acids. Per germline, CDR1 MNHEY and CDR2 SVGAGI.

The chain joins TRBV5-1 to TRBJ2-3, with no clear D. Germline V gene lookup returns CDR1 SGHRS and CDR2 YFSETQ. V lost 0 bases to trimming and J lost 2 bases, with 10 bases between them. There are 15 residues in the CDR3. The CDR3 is CASSLDGTITDTQYF. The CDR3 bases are TGCGCCAGCAGCTTGGACGGAACTATCACAGATACGCAGTATTTT.

The CDR3 bases are TGTGCCAGCACCCCCGGGGGGTTCGACACTGAAGCTTTCTTT. Amino acid sequence: CASTPGGFDTEAFF. The chain is built from TRBV11-1 and TRBJ1-1, with D tentatively TRBD1 (5 bases). The V gene lost 7 bases and the J gene lost 3 bases, with 15 bases spanning the gap. Germline values: CDR1 SGHAT, CDR2 FQDESV (reference sequence). The CDR3 runs 14 residues.

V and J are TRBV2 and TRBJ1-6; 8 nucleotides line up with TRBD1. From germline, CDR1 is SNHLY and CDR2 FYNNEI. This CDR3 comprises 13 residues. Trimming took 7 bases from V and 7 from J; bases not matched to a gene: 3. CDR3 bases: TGTGCCAGCATCAGGACAGGGAATTCACCCCTCCACTTT. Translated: CASIRTGNSPLHF.

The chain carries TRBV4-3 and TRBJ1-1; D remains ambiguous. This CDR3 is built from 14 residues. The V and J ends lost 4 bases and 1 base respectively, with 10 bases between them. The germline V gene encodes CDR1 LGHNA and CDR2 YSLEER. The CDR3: CASSPSWQNTEAFF. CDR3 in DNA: TGCGCCAGCAGCCCCTCTTGGCAGAACACTGAAGCTTTCTTT.

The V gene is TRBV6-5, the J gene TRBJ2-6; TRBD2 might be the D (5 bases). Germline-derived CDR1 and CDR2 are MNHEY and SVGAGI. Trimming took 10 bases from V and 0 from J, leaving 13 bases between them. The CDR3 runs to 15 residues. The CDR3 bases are TGTGCCACGCGGGTCGACCTCTCTGGGGCCAACGTCCTGACTTTC. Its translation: CATRVDLSGANVLTF.

The CDR3 DNA reads as TGTGCCAGCACCCCAAGGACAGGAGTGAACACTGAAGCTTTCTTT. It specifies CASTPRTGVNTEAFF. The genes are TRBV6-1 and TRBJ1-1, with 7 bases that match TRBD1. The CDR3 is 15 residues long. The V gene's germline CDR1 is MNHNS and CDR2 SASEGT. The junction had 8 bases not matched to a gene; V was cut back by 7 bases and J by 0 bases.